This is a list of T cell receptor beta chains from one sample in a study of blood T cell repertoires in COVID-19. TCRdb's copy holds only in-frame clones and misses some; the assay was immunoSEQ multiplex PCR. Of 120,000 or so clones in the sample, roughly 90% were seen once. The sequenced material came from peripheral blood. The receptors were sampled from a man aged 50-60 years with acute or convalescent COVID-19. CDR3s include the opening cysteine and the closing phenylalanine or tryptophan. The D gene is left open where the match is weak. Clone size is shown for a subset of rows, as once, few, many or a class of expanded clone.

>TRBJ1-2|TRBV19|.|.
TGTGCCAGTTCCCCAGGTAGTAGCTATGGCTACACCTTC
CASSPGSSYGYTF
>TRBJ2-1|TRBV18|.|.
TGTGCCAGCTCACAGGTAGAGGATGAGCAGTTCTTC
CASSQVEDEQFF
>TRBJ2-5|TRBV18|TRBD2|.
TGTGCCAGCGGGACTAGCGGGACAGAGACCCAGTACTTC
CASGTSGTETQYF
>TRBJ1-1|TRBV6-2/TRBV6-3|.|.
TGTGCCAGCAGTTACTCCGACACCTCTAAAAACACTGAAGCTTTCTTT
CASSYSDTSKNTEAFF
>TRBJ2-7|TRBV3-1/TRBV3-2|TRBD2|.
TGTGCCAGCAGGACTAGCGGGAGGGCCGGGGAGCAGTACTTC
CASRTSGRAGEQYF
>TRBJ2-5|TRBV11-3|.|.
TGTGCCAGCGAACCCTCGGGGCAAGAGACCCAGTACTTC
CASEPSGQETQYF
>TRBJ2-7|TRBV6-6|TRBD1|.
TGTGCCAGCAGTTCGACAGGGACGGGCTACGAGCAGTACTTC
CASSSTGTGYEQYF
>TRBJ2-3|TRBV6-2/TRBV6-3|.|.
TGTGCCAGCAGTTGGTACAACAGGGCTGGAGCAGATACGCAGTATTTT
CASSWYNRAGADTQYF
>TRBJ2-6|TRBV11-2|.|few
TGTGCCAGCAGTCTAACAGTCTCTGGGGCCAACGTCCTGACTTTC
CASSLTVSGANVLTF
>TRBJ1-4|TRBV25-1|.|.
TGTGCCAGCAGTGCCCACGGGGCAACTAATGAAAAACTGTTTTTT
CASSAHGATNEKLFF
>TRBJ1-1|TRBV12-5|TRBD1|.
TGTGCTAGTGGCCTCGGACAGGCGAACACTGAAGCTTTCTTT
CASGLGQANTEAFF
>TRBJ1-2|TRBV3-1/TRBV3-2|.|.
TGTGCCAGCAGCCAAGATGCCAGGACAACTAACTATGGCTACACCTTC
CASSQDARTTNYGYTF
>TRBJ1-5|TRBV5-1|.|.
TGCGCCAGCAGCTTCGATCAGCCCCAGCATTTT
CASSFDQPQHF
>TRBJ2-7|TRBV7-2|.|once
TGTGCCAGCAGCTTAGGCGTAAACTACGAGCAGTACTTC
CASSLGVNYEQYF
>TRBJ1-1|TRBV15|TRBD1|.
TGTGCCACCAGCAGAGATCCCATAGGACAGGTCACTGAAGCTTTCTTT
CATSRDPIGQVTEAFF
>TRBJ1-1|TRBV19|.|.
TGTGCCAGTATTAGAGGGATCTTGTACACTGAAGCTTTCTTT
CASIRGILYTEAFF